A single TCR beta chain is shown here with its context. Its antigen is undetermined. This sample was taken from a study of early T cells in non-severe SARS-CoV-2 infection. Overall study context: Chains were not paired, and sequencing was done on bulk RNA from unsorted whole blood.

Study-wide results and caveats: VDJdb matches were skewed toward anti-spike CD8 T cell responses.

V lost 2 bases, J lost 4 bases, and 8 bases stayed unmatched. Germline loops: CDR1 MNHEY, CDR2 SVGEGT. The CDR3 loop spans 16 amino acids. Unique molecular identifiers tagged individual cDNA molecules. TCRdb itself ran the 5' RACE reads through MiXCR, one entry per CDR3 protein. The repertoire holds around 50,000 distinct CDR3 sequences, with around 9.5% as singletons. This sequence was found in an adult who was a healthcare worker with PCR-confirmed SARS-CoV-2 infection or an uninfected control (not recorded which). This chain uses TRBV6-2 or TRBV6-3 with TRBJ1-2; 9 nucleotides match TRBD1. Sequenced material: whole blood. The CDR3 bases are TGTGCCAGCAGTTACCCCACAGGGGGCGTCGGCTATGGCTACACCTTC. Protein product: CASSYPTGGVGYGYTF.